This T cell receptor beta chain was sequenced during a study of shared clonotypes between healthy human individuals. Here immunoSEQ multiplex PCR was the method, and the copy in TCRdb shows in-frame clones only, minus some. The sample has some 2,500,000 clones, 93% seen once; the top ten hold about 0.38%. To note about this clone: The junction does not match germline at one end; this may be a read error.

Germline assignment: CDR1 SEHNR and CDR2 FQNEAQ (reference sequence). CDR3 length: 10 residues. The sequencing input was naive CD4+ T cells from PBMCs. Subset defined: CD45RA+ positively selected. The chain couples TRBV7-9 to TRBJ2-5; 8 nucleotides agree with TRBD2. The receptor's source is a man aged 18 to 29 in good health. Some clones in this sample may be carry-over from other donors' samples. CDR3 protein: CAGGQETQYF. The CDR3 region has the DNA TGCGCGGGGGGCCAAGAGACCCAGTACTTC.